The 22 T cell receptor beta chains below all came from one sample that was sequenced in a study of radiotherapy plus CTLA-4 blockade in lung cancer. Generated by immunoSEQ multiplex PCR, the TCRdb table keeps only in-frame clones and is missing some. Of around 44,000 clones in the sample, less than 90% were seen once. The source material was peripheral blood, sampled from a patient treated with radiotherapy plus ipilimumab. These TCRs come from a human donor with non-small cell lung cancer that progressed on radiotherapy plus ipilimumab. Some clones in this sample may be carry-over from other donors' samples.

The chain combines TRBV7-2 with TRBJ2-7; 8 nucleotides match TRBD1. J gave up 3 bases and V 3 bases, and 4 bases lay outside the gene matches. Germline CDR1 and CDR2: SGHTA and FQGNSA. This CDR3 contains 14 residues. CDR3 in amino acids: CASSFHRGVYEQYF. CDR3 in DNA: TGTGCCAGCAGCTTCCACAGGGGGGTCTACGAGCAGTACTTC.

The DNA for the CDR3 is TGTGCCAGCAGTGACTCCGGGACCGGGGAGCTGTTTTTT. Its protein product is CASSDSGTGELFF. The gene calls are TRBV6-4 and TRBJ2-2; no firm D call. V was pared by 0 bases and J by 5 bases, with 4 bases between. The CDR3 sequence is 13 residues long. CDR1 and CDR2 (germline): MRHNA, SNTAGT.

The chain links TRBV5-1 to TRBJ2-2; tentatively, D is TRBD1 (6 bases). V gave up 5 bases and J gave up 4 bases, with 21 bases separating them. From germline, CDR1 is SGHRS and CDR2 YFSETQ. The length of the CDR3 is 17 residues. CDR3 in DNA: TGCGCCAGCAGTGATACAGGGAACGGAGGAAGCACCGGGGAGCTGTTTTTT. This sequence encodes CASSDTGNGGSTGELFF.

The chain uses TRBV4-1 and TRBJ2-7, with a possible D match to TRBD2 (6 bases). CDR3 length equals 14 residues. V lost 4 bases and J lost 0, with 10 bases in between. Germline CDR1 and CDR2: MGHRA and YSYEKL. As DNA, the CDR3 is TGCGCCAGCAGCCCCCGCGGGACCTCCTACGAGCAGTACTTC. This translates into CASSPRGTSYEQYF.

This clone was seen just once. The identical CDR3 is also encoded by other nucleotide sequences in the sample. The chain joins TRBV19 to TRBJ1-5; TRBD1 is a possible D gene (6 bases). The CDR3 is made up of 15 amino acids. The germline V gene encodes CDR1 LNHDA and CDR2 SQIVND (reference sequence). With 3 bases removed from V and 3 bases from J, the gap between germline ends came to 12 bases. The CDR3: CASSIVGQSNQPQHF. CDR3 DNA sequence: TGTGCCAGTAGTATTGTAGGACAGTCCAATCAGCCCCAGCATTTT.

The CDR3 DNA follows: TGTGCCAGCAGTTACGGGACAGCGGGCTCACCCCTCCACTTT. The encoded protein is CASSYGTAGSPLHF. The chain is built from TRBV6-5 and TRBJ1-6; 7 nucleotides agree with TRBD1. The length of the CDR3 is 14 residues. V lost 2 bases, J lost 10 bases, and 5 bases stayed unmatched. The germline gives CDR1 MNHEY, CDR2 SVGAGI.

This clone was seen only a few times. This rearrangement joins TRBV7-8 to TRBJ2-7; TRBD2 matches at 13 bases. The CDR3 is 18 amino acids. Germline CDR1 and CDR2: SGHVS and FQNEAQ. V was clipped by 5 bases and J by 5 bases; unmatched bases: 15. The CDR3 coding sequence is TGTGCCAGCAGCCCGCGTCGCGCCGGACTAGCGGGAGAACACGAGCAGTACTTC. Translating gives CASSPRRAGLAGEHEQYF.

The gene calls are TRBV5-4 and TRBJ2-1; TRBD1 aligns across 9 bases. Germline V gene lookup returns CDR1 SGHNT and CDR2 YYREEE (reference sequence). CDR3 length: 14 residues. The J segment lost 8 bases and the V segment lost 3 bases, leaving 6 bases of the junction unmatched. CDR3: CASSSRDRADEQFF. In nucleotides, the CDR3 is TGTGCCAGCAGCTCCCGGGACAGGGCGGATGAGCAGTTCTTC. The full variable domain, in which reference TRBV5-4 and TRBJ2-1 provide the parts outside the CDR3, is ETGVTQSPTHLIKTRGQQVTLRCSSQSGHNTVSWYQQALGQGPQFIFQYYREEENGRGNFPPRFSGLQFPNYSSELNVNALELDDSALYLCASSSRDRADEQFFGPGTRLTVL.

V is TRBV11-2 and J is TRBJ1-2, with TRBD1 matching over 8 bases. The CDR3 consists of 15 residues. V lost 0 bases to trimming and J lost 8 bases; unmatched junction nucleotides: 8. Germline loops: CDR1 SGHAT, CDR2 FQNNGV. CDR3 residues: CASSLDAGGRRGYTF. The CDR3 bases are TGTGCCAGCAGCTTAGATGCAGGGGGCCGTAGGGGCTACACCTTC.

This chain joins TRBV10-3 and TRBJ1-4; 8 bases are a match to TRBD1. Germline assignment: CDR1 ENHRY and CDR2 SYGVKD. The CDR3 spans 16 residues. The trim removed 6 bases at V and 1 base at J, leaving 7 bases unmatched. The CDR3, as DNA: TGTGCCATCAGCCCGACAGGGGCGGTAACTAATGAAAAACTGTTTTTT. Amino acids: CAISPTGAVTNEKLFF.

The chain has TRBV5-1 and TRBJ2-1; 8 positions match TRBD2. CDR3 length equals 14 residues. V gave up 7 bases and J gave up 7 bases; unmatched junction bases: 10. Germline V gene data show CDR1 as SGHRS and CDR2 as YFSETQ. The CDR3 DNA follows: TGCGCCAGCTCAAGCGGGAGTGATGGTAATGAGCAGTTCTTC. This encodes CASSSGSDGNEQFF.

CDR3 sequence (DNA): TGTGCCTGGAGTGTATTACAGACAAATGAAAAACTGTTTTTT. This translates into CAWSVLQTNEKLFF. The chain recombines TRBV30 with TRBJ1-4; D is unclear. The CDR3 contains 14 residues. Germline V gene sequence: CDR1 GTSNPN, CDR2 SVGIG (reference sequence). Trimming pared 0 bases from V and 5 bases from J, leaving 10 bases between.

This clone was seen only once. The rearrangement joins TRBV10-3 to TRBJ2-1; 7 positions agree with TRBD1. Germline CDR1 and CDR2: ENHRY and SYGVKD. The CDR3 totals 14 residues. The V gene end was trimmed by 4 bases and the J gene end by 7 bases; junction bases not matched to a gene: 7. Here the CDR3 reads CAISGQGEWNEQFF. CDR3 in DNA: TGTGCCATCAGTGGACAGGGCGAATGGAATGAGCAGTTCTTC.

This chain uses TRBV11-2 with TRBJ1-4; 7 bases fit TRBD1. Looked up from germline, CDR1 is SGHAT and CDR2 is FQNNGV. With V trimmed by 4 bases and J by 7 bases, 9 bases remained unmatched. The CDR3 is 15 amino acids. CDR3 in amino acids: CASSSKGADREKLFF. CDR3 in DNA: TGTGCCAGCAGCTCCAAGGGGGCCGATCGTGAAAAACTGTTTTTT.

This rearrangement joins TRBV7-6 to TRBJ2-3; the D gene is possibly TRBD2 (5 bases). The CDR3 consists of 13 residues. Trimming took 1 base from V and 4 from J, leaving 6 bases between them. Germline V CDR1 and CDR2: SGHVS, FNYEAQ. CDR3 region: CASSLGRADTQYF. CDR3 sequence (DNA): TGTGCCAGCAGCTTAGGGCGGGCAGATACGCAGTATTTT.

In its sample, this clone was seen once. This chain links TRBV15 with TRBJ2-1; 14 nucleotides match TRBD2. CDR3 length equals 16 residues. J was trimmed by 7 bases and V by 4 bases; bases with no gene match: 6. Looked up from germline, CDR1 is LNHNV and CDR2 is YYDKDF (reference sequence). CDR3 coding DNA: TGTGCCACCAGCACCCTGACTAGCGGGGGGGCGAATGAGCAGTTCTTC. This encodes CATSTLTSGGANEQFF.

J is TRBJ2-2 and V is TRBV4-1; tentatively, D is TRBD1 (5 bases). The V gene lost 1 base and the J gene lost 0 bases, with 6 bases spanning the gap. The CDR3 has 15 residues. CDR1 is MGHRA and CDR2 is YSYEKL in the germline V gene. CDR3: CASSQVRANTGELFF. DNA for the CDR3: TGCGCCAGCAGCCAAGTCAGGGCGAACACCGGGGAGCTGTTTTTT.

The chain has TRBV27 and TRBJ2-6, with D hard to call. The CDR3 contains 18 residues. V gave up 6 bases and J gave up 2 bases, with 20 bases separating them. Germline V gene data show CDR1 as MNHEY and CDR2 as SMNVEV (reference sequence). The CDR3, as DNA: TGTGCCAGCAGCTCCAGGCAGCATAATCAAGCTGGGGCCAACGTCCTGACTTTC. It specifies CASSSRQHNQAGANVLTF.

V gene TRBV9 combines with J gene TRBJ2-4; 10 nucleotides agree with TRBD1. Per germline, CDR1 SGDLS and CDR2 YYNGEE. The V segment lost 3 bases and the J segment 7 bases; nucleotides outside the gene matches: 7. There are 15 residues in the CDR3. The CDR3 reads CASSGGTGDVNIQYF. In DNA, the CDR3 is TGTGCCAGCAGCGGCGGGACAGGGGATGTGAACATTCAGTACTTC.

The rearrangement joins TRBV18 to TRBJ1-2, with D possibly TRBD1 on 6 matching bases. Between the trimmed V and J ends, which lost 3 bases and 5 bases, there was a span of 25 bases. Germline lookup yields CDR1 KGHSH and CDR2 LQKENI. The CDR3 has 18 residues. CDR3 nucleotides: TGTGCCAGCTCACCTCTGGCCCGGGACATAGGGCCCGGGTATGGCTACACCTTC. Its protein product is CASSPLARDIGPGYGYTF.

This rearrangement joins TRBV27 to TRBJ2-7; 8 bases fit TRBD2. Germline-derived CDR1 and CDR2 are MNHEY and SMNVEV (reference sequence). The J segment lost 4 bases and the V segment lost 4 bases, leaving 6 bases of the junction unmatched. The CDR3 is 14 amino acids. The CDR3 here is CASSYTGTRYEQYF. Here the CDR3 DNA reads TGTGCCAGCAGTTACACGGGGACTAGGTACGAGCAGTACTTC.

This clone was seen a single time. The rearrangement uses TRBV28 and TRBJ2-1; 8 bases are a match to TRBD2. CDR3 length: 18 residues. Germline assignment: CDR1 MDHEN and CDR2 SYDVKM. Germline trimming cut 3 bases from V and 0 bases from J; bases unmatched to any gene: 10. The CDR3 loop reads CASSFLAGLSGSYNEQFF. CDR3 DNA sequence: TGTGCCAGCAGTTTTCTAGCGGGCCTTTCGGGCTCCTACAATGAGCAGTTCTTC. Together with reference TRBV28 and TRBJ2-1, the CDR3 gives the full variable domain: DVKVTQSSRYLVKRTGEKVFLECVQDMDHENMFWYRQDPGLGLRLIYFSYDVKMKEKGDIPEGYSVSREKKERFSLILESASTNQTSMYLCASSFLAGLSGSYNEQFFGPGTRLTVL.